Reported below is one T cell receptor beta chain. The antigen is undetermined. Prepared libraries of TCR beta cDNA carried unique molecular identifiers. MiXCR, applied by TCRdb to the PCR reads, yields one record per CDR3 protein. The sample shows around 770,000 distinct CDR3 sequences, 40% to 55% of them seen only once. This sample was taken from a study of post-analysis software for immune sequencing data. Background on the study: Relapsing-remitting, secondary progressive and progressive-relapsing multiple sclerosis courses were included.

Per the germline V gene, CDR1 is MNHNY and CDR2 is SVGAGI (reference sequence). Trimming pared 5 bases from V and 15 bases from J, leaving 19 bases between. The CDR3 length is 13 residues. Study results and limitations: A handful of TRBV segments occurring more often in patients than controls included TRBV5-6, TRBV5-1 and TRBV20-1.

Sequenced input: blood. V is TRBV6-6 and J is TRBJ1-4; TRBD1 might be the D (6 bases). This receptor was identified in a girl under 18 with multiple sclerosis. CDR3 in DNA: TGTGCCAGCAGTAAGACCTCGGGGGAGGGGGTGTTTTTT. As protein: CASSKTSGEGVFF.